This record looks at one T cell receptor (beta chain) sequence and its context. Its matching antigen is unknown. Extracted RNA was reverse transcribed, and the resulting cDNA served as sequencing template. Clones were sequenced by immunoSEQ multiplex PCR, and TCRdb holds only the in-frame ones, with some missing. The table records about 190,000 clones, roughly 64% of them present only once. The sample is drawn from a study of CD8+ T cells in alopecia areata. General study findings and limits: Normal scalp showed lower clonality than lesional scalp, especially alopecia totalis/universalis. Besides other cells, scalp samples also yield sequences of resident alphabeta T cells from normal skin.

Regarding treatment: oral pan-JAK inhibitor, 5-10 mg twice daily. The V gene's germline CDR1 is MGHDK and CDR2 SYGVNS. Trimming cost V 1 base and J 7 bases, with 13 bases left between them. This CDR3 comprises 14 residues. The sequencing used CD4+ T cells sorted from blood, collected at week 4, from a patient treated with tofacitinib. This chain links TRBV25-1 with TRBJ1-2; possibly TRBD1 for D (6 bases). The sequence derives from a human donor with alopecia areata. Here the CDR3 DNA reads TGTGCCAGCAGTGAATTAGCCAGGGGAAGTGGCTACACCTTC. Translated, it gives CASSELARGSGYTF.